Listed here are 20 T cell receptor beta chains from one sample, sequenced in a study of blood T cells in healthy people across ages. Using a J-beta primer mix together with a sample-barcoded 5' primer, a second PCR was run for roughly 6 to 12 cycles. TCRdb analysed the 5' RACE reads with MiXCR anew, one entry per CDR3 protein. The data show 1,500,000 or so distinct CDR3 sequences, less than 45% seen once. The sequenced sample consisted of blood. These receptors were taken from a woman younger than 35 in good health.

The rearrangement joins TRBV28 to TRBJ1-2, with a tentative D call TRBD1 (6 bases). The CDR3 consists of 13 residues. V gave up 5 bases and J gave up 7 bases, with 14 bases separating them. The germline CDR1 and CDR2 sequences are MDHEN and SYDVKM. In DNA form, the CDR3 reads TGTGCCAGCAGTACTCCAGGGGTGGGTGGCTACACCTTC. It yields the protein CASSTPGVGGYTF.

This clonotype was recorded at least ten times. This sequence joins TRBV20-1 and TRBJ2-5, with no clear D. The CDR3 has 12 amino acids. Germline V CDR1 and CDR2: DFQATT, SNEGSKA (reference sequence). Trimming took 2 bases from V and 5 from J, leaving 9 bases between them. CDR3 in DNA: TGCAGTGCTAGAATCGGTACGGAGACCCAGTACTTC. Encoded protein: CSARIGTETQYF.

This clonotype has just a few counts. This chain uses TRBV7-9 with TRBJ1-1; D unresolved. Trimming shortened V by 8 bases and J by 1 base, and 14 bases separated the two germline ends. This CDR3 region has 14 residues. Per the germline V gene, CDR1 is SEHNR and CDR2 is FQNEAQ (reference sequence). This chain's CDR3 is CASSPTRTNTEAFF. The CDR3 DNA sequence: TGTGCCAGCTCCCCAACACGGACGAACACTGAAGCTTTCTTT.

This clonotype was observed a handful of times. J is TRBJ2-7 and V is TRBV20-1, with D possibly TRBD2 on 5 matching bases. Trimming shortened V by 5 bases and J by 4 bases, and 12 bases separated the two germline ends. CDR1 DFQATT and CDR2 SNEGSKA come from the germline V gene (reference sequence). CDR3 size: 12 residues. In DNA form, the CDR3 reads TGCAGTGCTGTGGGCCGGGGATACGAGCAGTACTTC. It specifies CSAVGRGYEQYF.

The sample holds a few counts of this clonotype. The CDR3 DNA reads TGTGCCAGCAGCGTCGGACAGGGGGCTTTCGACTATGGCTACACCTTC. It yields the protein CASSVGQGAFDYGYTF. The chain uses TRBV9 and TRBJ1-2; TRBD1 matches 11 bases. CDR1 and CDR2 (germline): SGDLS, YYNGEE. This CDR3 spans 16 amino acids. The J segment lost 3 bases and the V segment lost 2 bases, leaving 6 bases of the junction unmatched.

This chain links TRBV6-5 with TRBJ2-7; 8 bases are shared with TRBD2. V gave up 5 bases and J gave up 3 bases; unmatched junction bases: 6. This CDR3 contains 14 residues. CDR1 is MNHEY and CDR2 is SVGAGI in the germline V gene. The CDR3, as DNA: TGTGCCAGCAGTAAACGGGGGGGGTACTACGAGCAGTACTTC. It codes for CASSKRGGYYEQYF.

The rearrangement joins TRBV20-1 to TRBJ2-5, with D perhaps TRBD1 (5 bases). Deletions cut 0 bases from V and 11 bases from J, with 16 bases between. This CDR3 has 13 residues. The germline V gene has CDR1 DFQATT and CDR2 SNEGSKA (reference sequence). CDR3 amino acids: CSAREAQALGQYF. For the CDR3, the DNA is TGCAGTGCTAGAGAGGCACAGGCCTTAGGGCAGTACTTC.

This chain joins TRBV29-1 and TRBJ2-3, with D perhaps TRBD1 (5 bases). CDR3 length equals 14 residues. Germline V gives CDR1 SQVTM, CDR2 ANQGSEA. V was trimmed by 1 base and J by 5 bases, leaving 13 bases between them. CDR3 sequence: CSVEGREGGDTQYF. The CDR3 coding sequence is TGCAGCGTTGAAGGCAGGGAAGGTGGAGATACGCAGTATTTT.

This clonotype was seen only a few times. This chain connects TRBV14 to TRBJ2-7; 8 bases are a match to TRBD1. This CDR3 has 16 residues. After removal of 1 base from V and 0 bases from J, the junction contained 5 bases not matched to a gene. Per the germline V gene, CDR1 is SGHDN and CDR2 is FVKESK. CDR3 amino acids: CASSQVGDRSSYEQYF. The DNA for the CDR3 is TGTGCCAGCAGCCAAGTGGGGGACAGGTCCTCCTACGAGCAGTACTTC.

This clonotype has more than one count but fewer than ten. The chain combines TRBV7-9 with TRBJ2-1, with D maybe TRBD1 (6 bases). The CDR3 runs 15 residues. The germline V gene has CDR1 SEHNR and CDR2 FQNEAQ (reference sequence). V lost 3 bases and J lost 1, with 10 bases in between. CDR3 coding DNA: TGTGCCAGCAGCTTGAGGACAGCTTCCTACAATGAGCAGTTCTTC. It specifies CASSLRTASYNEQFF.

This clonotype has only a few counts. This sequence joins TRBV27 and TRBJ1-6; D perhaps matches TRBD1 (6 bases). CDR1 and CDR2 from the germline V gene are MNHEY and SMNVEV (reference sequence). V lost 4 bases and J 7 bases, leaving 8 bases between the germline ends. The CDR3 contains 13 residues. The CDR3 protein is CASSYRDNSPLHF. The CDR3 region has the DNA TGTGCCAGCAGTTACAGGGACAATTCACCCCTCCACTTT.

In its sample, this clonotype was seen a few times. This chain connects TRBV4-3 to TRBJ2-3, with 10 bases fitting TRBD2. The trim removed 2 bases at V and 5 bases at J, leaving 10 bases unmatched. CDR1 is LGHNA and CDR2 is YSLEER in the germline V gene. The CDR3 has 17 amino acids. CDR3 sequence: CASSQLGSGRLGDTQYF. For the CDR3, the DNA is TGCGCCAGCAGCCAACTTGGTAGCGGGAGGCTTGGAGATACGCAGTATTTT.

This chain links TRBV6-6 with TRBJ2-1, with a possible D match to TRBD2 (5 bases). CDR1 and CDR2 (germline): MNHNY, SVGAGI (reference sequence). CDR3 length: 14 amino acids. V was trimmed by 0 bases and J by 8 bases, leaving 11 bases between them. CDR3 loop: CASSYSWGVDEQFF. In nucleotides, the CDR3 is TGTGCCAGCAGTTACTCTTGGGGAGTGGATGAGCAGTTCTTC.

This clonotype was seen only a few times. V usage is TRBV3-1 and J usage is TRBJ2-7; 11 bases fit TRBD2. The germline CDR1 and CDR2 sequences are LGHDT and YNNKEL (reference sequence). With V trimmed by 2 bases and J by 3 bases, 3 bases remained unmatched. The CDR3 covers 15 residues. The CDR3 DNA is TGTGCCAGCAGCCAATCGGGACTAGCGGTCTACGAGCAGTACTTC. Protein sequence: CASSQSGLAVYEQYF.

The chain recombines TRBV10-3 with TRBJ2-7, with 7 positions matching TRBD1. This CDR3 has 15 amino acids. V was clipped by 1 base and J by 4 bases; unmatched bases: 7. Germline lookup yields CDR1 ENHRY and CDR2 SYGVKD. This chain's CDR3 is CAISEFDREGYEQYF. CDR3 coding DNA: TGTGCCATCAGTGAGTTCGACAGGGAAGGTTACGAGCAGTACTTC.

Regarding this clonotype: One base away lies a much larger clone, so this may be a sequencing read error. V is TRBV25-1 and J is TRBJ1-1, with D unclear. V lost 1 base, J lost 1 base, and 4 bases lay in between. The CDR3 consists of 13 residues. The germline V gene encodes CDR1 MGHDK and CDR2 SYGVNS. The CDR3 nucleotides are TGTGCCAGCAGTGAATGGGGGAACACTGAAGCTTTCTTT. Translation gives CASSEWGNTEAFF.

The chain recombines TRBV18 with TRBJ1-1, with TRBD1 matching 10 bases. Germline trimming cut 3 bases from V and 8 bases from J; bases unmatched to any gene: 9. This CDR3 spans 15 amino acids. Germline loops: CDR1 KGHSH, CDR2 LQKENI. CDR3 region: CASSPTGTGVGEAFF. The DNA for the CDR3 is TGTGCCAGCTCACCTACCGGGACAGGGGTTGGAGAAGCTTTCTTT.

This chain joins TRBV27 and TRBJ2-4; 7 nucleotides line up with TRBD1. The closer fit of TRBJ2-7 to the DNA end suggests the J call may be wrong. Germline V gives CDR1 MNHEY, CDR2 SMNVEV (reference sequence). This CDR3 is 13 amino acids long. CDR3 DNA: TGTGCCAGCAGTCTACTACAGGGGCGCGAGCAGTACTTC. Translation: CASSLLQGREQYF.

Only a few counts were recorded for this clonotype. The CDR3 bases are TGCAGTGCTAGAGATGTACGGGACAATGATTACTATGGCTACACCTTC. Translated, it gives CSARDVRDNDYYGYTF. The chain recombines TRBV20-1 with TRBJ1-2, with a possible D match to TRBD1 (6 bases). Per the germline V gene, CDR1 is DFQATT and CDR2 is SNEGSKA (reference sequence). The CDR3 covers 16 residues. The germline V and J ends were trimmed by 0 bases and 3 bases, with 17 bases remaining between them.

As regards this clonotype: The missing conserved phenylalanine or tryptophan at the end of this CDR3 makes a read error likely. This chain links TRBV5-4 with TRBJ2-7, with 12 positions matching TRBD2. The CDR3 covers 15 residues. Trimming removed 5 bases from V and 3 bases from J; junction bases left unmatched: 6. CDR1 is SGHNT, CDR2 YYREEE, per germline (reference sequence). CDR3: CASSRLAGVLYEQYS. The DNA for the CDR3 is TGTGCCAGCAGTAGACTAGCGGGAGTCCTCTACGAGCAGTACTCC.